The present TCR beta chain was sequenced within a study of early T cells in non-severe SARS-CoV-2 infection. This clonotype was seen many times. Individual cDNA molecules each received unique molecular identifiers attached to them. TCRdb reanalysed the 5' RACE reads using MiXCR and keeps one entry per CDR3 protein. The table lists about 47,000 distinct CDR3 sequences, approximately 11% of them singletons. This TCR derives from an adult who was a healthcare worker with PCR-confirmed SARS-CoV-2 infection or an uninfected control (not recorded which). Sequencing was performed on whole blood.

CDR3 sequence reads: CASSYGDEQYF. In DNA form, the CDR3 reads TGTGCCAGCAGTTACGGGGACGAGCAGTACTTC. This chain connects TRBV6-5 to TRBJ2-7; D gene ambiguous. The V gene's germline CDR1 is MNHEY and CDR2 SVGAGI. V lost 2 bases and J lost 5, with 4 bases in between. The CDR3 totals 11 residues.